The source of this T cell receptor (beta chain) is a study of T cells in Graves' hyperthyroidism and ophthalmopathy (dated by TCRdb to about 2019). For the wider study: Peripheral blood was collected at initial diagnosis, before any treatment. To identify TCR V-J signatures that set the groups apart, the researchers used a discovery cohort of more than 95 patients, made up of around 40 with Graves' ophthalmopathy and some 55 with stable Graves' hyperthyroidism. Prospective prediction of ophthalmopathy was tested in an independent validation cohort of fewer than 20 hyperthyroidism patients and some 17 patients who later progressed to ophthalmopathy. The roughly 94 discovery patients were randomly divided into training and test sets at a 7:3 ratio. In addition, the study compared T-cell repertoires in thyroid tissue and in blood from six Graves' hyperthyroidism patients. Once sampling was done, hyperthyroidism patients were given methimazole at a starting dose of 30 mg daily, whereas ophthalmopathy patients were given high-dose intravenous methylprednisolone. According to the paper, TCR Vbeta CDR3 sequencing was carried out on around 140 peripheral blood samples, which came from 40 to 45 ophthalmopathy, approximately 78 hyperthyroidism and some 17 progressor patients.

Inclusive of the bounding cysteine and phenylalanine, the CDR3 is 15 residues long. This entry keeps only the CDR3 DNA: 45 bases, framed from base 1. A distance of 11 bases separates the germline ends of V and J, which lose 1 base and 0 bases respectively. The CDR1 and CDR2 encoded by the germline V gene (reference sequence) are GTSNPN and SVGIG. Overall results and qualifications from the work: In cross-validation, a model built on a 13 V-J signature told ophthalmopathy apart from stable hyperthyroidism with 87.88% sensitivity and around 81% specificity, and in testing the same model reached 80%/75%. In validation, the model predicted progression to ophthalmopathy a median of about 5.9 months before onset, with around 70% sensitivity and just under 75% specificity. No statistical method was used to set the sample size in advance, and investigators knew the group allocation. Most expanded thyroid clonotypes (frequency above 0.001) were also found in blood, which suggests that blood repertoires may mirror thyroid immune responses.

The TCR beta CDR3 regions were amplified from RNA transcripts. The first round of RT-PCR for the TCR CDR3 was performed with the HTBI primer set and the Qiagen OneStep RT-PCR kit. Libraries were constructed in a second round of multiplex PCR, after which size selection and purification were performed. Sequencing of the libraries was done on an Illumina HiSeq2000 using paired-end 100 bp reads. As for the original processing: Raw data were processed with SOAPnuke, discarding reads with adapters, uncalled bases, mean Phred below 15, or no exact constant-primer or identifier match. COPE v1.2.5 was used to merge high-quality paired reads, and clonotypes were defined as unique nucleotide sequences. MiTCR v1.1 was used to align clonotypes to the IMGT TRBV, TRBD and TRBJ reference segments. The analysis included only V-J combinations with a frequency above 0.0001, which together covered around 99% of the repertoires. A TCS score was defined as the ratio of F50 (clonal expansion) to E x V (chaos), with BLOSUM62-based TCRdist applied between CDR3 peptides within each V-J. Welch's t-statistics and random forest reduced 514 V-J features to around 14, which were used in a naive Bayes classifier (R e1071). The public reads were run again by TCRdb, first through fastp at Q25 and then through MiXCR, and only productive beta chains were kept. Every CDR3 protein is listed once, alongside the most common genes and DNA of its rows. It is TCRdb's table, rather than the study itself, that gives the V and J calls and clone size. Within this sample are over 150,000 distinct CDR3 sequences, with 17% of them counted one time only. The ten most abundant clones make up about 56% of the sample.

This clonotype was picked up a small number of times. The specificity of this receptor is unknown. This sequence may be a read error, since a much larger clone differs from it by one base. Stable Graves' hyperthyroidism was defined as no progression to ophthalmopathy during 18 months of follow-up. Hyperthyroidism patients were newly diagnosed, had a disease duration of under 2 months, and were aged 18 to 65 years. The study excluded patients with uncontrolled infections, other autoimmune diseases, pregnancy or lactation. Diagnoses were based on clinical symptoms, serum thyroxine and TRAb, thyroid ultrasound and orbital computed tomography. Ficoll-Paque density gradient centrifugation was used to isolate PBMCs from 8.5 to 10 ml of fresh peripheral blood. Total RNA was extracted with Trizol reagent, and quality was checked on an Agilent 2100 Bioanalyzer.

The V and J segments used are TRBV30 and TRBJ2-3, with a tentative D gene TRBD2 over 6 matching bases. Input material: blood. The TCR originated in a woman in her forties or fifties with Graves' hyperthyroidism. The DNA sequence reads TGTGCCTGGAGTGCAATTGGGGGGAGCACAGATACGCAGTATTTT. Translated, it gives CAWSAIGGSTDTQYF.